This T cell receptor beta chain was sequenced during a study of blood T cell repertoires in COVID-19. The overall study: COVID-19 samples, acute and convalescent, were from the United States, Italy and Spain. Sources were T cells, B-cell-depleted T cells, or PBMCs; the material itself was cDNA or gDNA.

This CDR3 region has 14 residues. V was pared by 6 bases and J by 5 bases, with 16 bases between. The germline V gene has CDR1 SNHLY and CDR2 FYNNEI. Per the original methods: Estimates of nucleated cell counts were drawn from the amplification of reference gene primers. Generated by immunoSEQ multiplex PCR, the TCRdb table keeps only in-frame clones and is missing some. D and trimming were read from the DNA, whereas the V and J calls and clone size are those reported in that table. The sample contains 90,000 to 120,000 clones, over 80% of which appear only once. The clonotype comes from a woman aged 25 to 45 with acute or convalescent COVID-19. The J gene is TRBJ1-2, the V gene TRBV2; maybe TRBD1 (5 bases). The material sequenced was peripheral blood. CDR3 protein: CASRNPDRGYGYTF. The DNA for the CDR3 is TGTGCCAGCAGAAACCCTGACCGGGGGTATGGCTACACCTTC.